Each of the 30 T cell receptor beta chains below was sequenced from the same sample in a study of T cell responses to AZD1222 COVID-19 vaccine. Assay used: immunoSEQ multiplex PCR; TCRdb lists only in-frame clones, some missing. Here the sample spans 120,000 to 150,000 clones, about 93% being singletons. The material was peripheral blood, obtained on day 0 of AZD1222 vaccination. Source of these receptors: an adult in good health.

The chain employs TRBV19 and TRBJ1-3; D is uncertain. Germline CDR1 reads LNHDA; CDR2 reads SQIVND (reference sequence). Trimming took off 5 bases at V and 4 bases at J, with 6 bases between the two ends. The CDR3 is 12 amino acids. CDR3 coding DNA: TGTGCCAGTAGTCTTCAGGGAAACACCATATATTTT. It translates to CASSLQGNTIYF. Based on the CDR3 plus reference TRBV19 and TRBJ1-3, the full variable domain is DGGITQSPKYLFRKEGQNVTLSCEQNLNHDAMYWYRQDPGQGLRLIYYSQIVNDFQKGDIAEGYSVSREKKESFPLTVTSAQKNPTAFYLCASSLQGNTIYFGEGSWLTVV.

This clone occurred a few times. The chain uses TRBV3-1 (or the pseudogene TRBV3-2) and TRBJ1-2; TRBD1 matches at 8 bases. Germline values: CDR1 LGHDT, CDR2 YNNKEL (reference sequence). This CDR3 has 14 amino acids. V was pared by 3 bases and J by 7 bases, with 7 bases of the junction left unmatched. For the CDR3, the DNA is TGTGCCAGCAGCCAGTCAGGGGGCGAGGGTGGCTACACCTTC. Residues: CASSQSGGEGGYTF.

The chain recombines TRBV19 with TRBJ1-1; 9 bases map to TRBD1. The length of the CDR3 is 14 residues. V was clipped by 6 bases and J by 3 bases; unmatched bases: 5. Germline V gene data show CDR1 as LNHDA and CDR2 as SQIVND (reference sequence). The CDR3 region has the DNA TGTGCCAGTAGCGGACAGGGGACCCACACTGAAGCTTTCTTT. Its protein product is CASSGQGTHTEAFF.

This clone was seen a few times. The chain is built from TRBV19 and TRBJ2-1; 9 nucleotides align to TRBD1. Germline lookup yields CDR1 LNHDA and CDR2 SQIVND (reference sequence). J was trimmed by 2 bases and V by 6 bases; bases with no gene match: 5. The CDR3 runs 15 residues. The DNA of the CDR3 is TGTGCCAGTAGCGAACAGGGGGCAACCTACAATGAGCAGTTCTTC. It is translated as CASSEQGATYNEQFF.

The chain is built from TRBV29-1 and TRBJ1-6; D remains ambiguous. Germline CDR1 reads SQVTM; CDR2 reads ANQGSEA. CDR3 size: 13 residues. The V gene lost 4 bases and the J gene lost 2 bases, with 6 bases spanning the gap. CDR3 protein: CSVGETYNSPLHF. The CDR3 DNA follows: TGCAGCGTTGGGGAGACCTATAATTCACCCCTCCACTTT.

The V and J genes are TRBV19 and TRBJ2-7; weak D call: TRBD1 (5 bases). Trimming cost V 2 bases and J 0 bases, with 11 bases left between them. CDR1 is LNHDA, CDR2 SQIVND, per germline (reference sequence). The CDR3 spans 15 residues. The CDR3 spells CASSISPGLSYEQYF. The CDR3 region has the DNA TGTGCCAGTAGTATATCTCCAGGGCTCTCCTACGAGCAGTACTTC.

This sequence joins TRBV24-1 and TRBJ2-3; D ambiguous. CDR3 size: 11 residues. The V gene lost 7 bases and the J gene lost 7 bases, with 8 bases spanning the gap. CDR1 is KGHDR, CDR2 SFDVKD, per germline. The CDR3: CATSLGYTQYF. The CDR3 DNA is TGTGCCACCAGCCTGGGGTATACGCAGTATTTT.

The gene calls are TRBV7-2 and TRBJ1-5; possible D gene TRBD1, 6 bases. This CDR3 is built from 14 residues. V lost 5 bases, J lost 0 bases, and 8 bases lay in between. Germline V CDR1 and CDR2: SGHTA, FQGNSA. DNA of the CDR3: TGTGCCAGCAGCCCACAGGGTAGCAATCAGCCCCAGCATTTT. It is translated as CASSPQGSNQPQHF. The full variable domain, with the rest looked up from reference TRBV7-2 and TRBJ1-5, is GAGVSQSPSNKVTEKGKDVELRCDPISGHTALYWYRQSLGQGLEFLIYFQGNSAPDKSGLPSDRFSAERTGGSVSTLTIQRTQQEDSAVYLCASSPQGSNQPQHFGDGTRLSIL.

A note on this clone: The DNA is omitted, as the CDR3 cannot be located on it reliably, and the CDR3 follows TCRdb's listing. The V gene is TRBV2, the J gene TRBJ1-4. The CDR3 totals 15 residues, both ends included. CDR1 and CDR2 from the germline V gene are SNHLY and FYNNEI. The CDR3: CASNGKRGLMKNCFF.

The V call is TRBV7-9, the J call TRBJ1-5; D not certain. CDR1 SEHNR and CDR2 FQNEAQ come from the germline V gene (reference sequence). Trimming left V 0 bases short and J 9 bases short, with 9 bases between. This CDR3 contains 13 residues. CDR3 region: CASSLADLGPQHF. DNA of the CDR3: TGTGCCAGCAGCTTAGCTGATCTCGGGCCCCAGCATTTT.

The J gene is TRBJ1-2, the V gene TRBV6-5, with D possibly being TRBD1 (5 bases). V gave up 0 bases and J gave up 7 bases, with 9 bases separating them. Looked up from germline, CDR1 is MNHEY and CDR2 is SVGAGI. This CDR3 region has 13 residues. The CDR3 coding sequence is TGTGCCAGCAGTTACTCGCAGGGTTTTGGCTACACCTTC. It encodes CASSYSQGFGYTF.

This chain uses TRBV6-5 with TRBJ2-1, with TRBD2 matching 9 bases. After removal of 10 bases from V and 9 bases from J, the junction contained 10 bases not matched to a gene. The germline V gene encodes CDR1 MNHEY and CDR2 SVGAGI. The CDR3 contains 13 residues. The CDR3 loop reads CAISYSGSGEQFF. CDR3 sequence (DNA): TGTGCCATTTCATATAGCGGGAGCGGTGAGCAGTTCTTC.

The CDR3 coding sequence is TGTGCCAGCTCCGACCAGGGTATTGATCGATTCTGGGACACTGAAGCTTTCTTT. Residues: CASSDQGIDRFWDTEAFF. The chain couples TRBV5-6 to TRBJ1-1, with D perhaps TRBD1 (5 bases). Germline lookup yields CDR1 SGHDT and CDR2 YYEEEE. The CDR3 has 18 amino acids. V was clipped by 7 bases and J by 3 bases, with 28 bases between them.

The chain joins TRBV5-4 to TRBJ1-2; TRBD1 matches 9 bases. Per the germline V gene, CDR1 is SGHNT and CDR2 is YYREEE (reference sequence). Losses at the gene ends were 4 bases for V and 3 bases for J; bases not matched to a gene: 10. The CDR3 loop spans 16 amino acids. DNA of the CDR3: TGTGCCAGCAGCGGGCCCACAGGGGGCGTCTACTATGGCTACACCTTC. Translation gives CASSGPTGGVYYGYTF.

This rearrangement joins TRBV18 to TRBJ2-7; 10 bases align to TRBD1. Germline-derived CDR1 and CDR2 are KGHSH and LQKENI. J lost 1 base, V lost 3 bases, and 3 bases had no gene match. This CDR3 comprises 15 residues. CDR3 bases: TGTGCCAGCTCACCCGACAGGGGGCGATCCTACGAGCAGTACTTC. This codes for CASSPDRGRSYEQYF. The whole variable domain, remainder taken from reference TRBV18 and TRBJ2-7, is NAGVMQNPRHLVRRRGQEARLRCSPMKGHSHVYWYRQLPEEGLKFMVYLQKENIIDESGMPKERFSAEFPKEGPSILRIQQVVRGDSAAYFCASSPDRGRSYEQYFGPGTRLTVT.

CDR3 residues: CASSGQGSNQPQHF. The CDR3 DNA sequence: TGTGCCAGCAGTGGCCAGGGTAGCAATCAGCCCCAGCATTTT. The rearrangement uses TRBV2 and TRBJ1-5, with a weak D call TRBD1 (5 bases). The CDR3 extends over 14 amino acids. The V gene lost 4 bases and the J gene lost 0 bases, with 7 bases spanning the gap. Germline V gene data show CDR1 as SNHLY and CDR2 as FYNNEI.

V gene TRBV5-1 combines with J gene TRBJ1-2; no clear D gene. Per germline, CDR1 SGHRS and CDR2 YFSETQ. V gave up 2 bases and J gave up 4 bases, with 9 bases separating them. The CDR3 consists of 13 residues. CDR3 in amino acids: CASSFSDSYGYTF. The CDR3 region has the DNA TGCGCCAGCAGCTTTTCGGATAGCTATGGCTACACCTTC.

This chain connects TRBV10-1 to TRBJ1-2; D call uncertain. The CDR3 extends over 13 amino acids. Germline V gives CDR1 WNHNN, CDR2 SYGVQD (reference sequence). Trimming removed 5 bases at V and 8 bases at J, with 15 bases between. The CDR3 region has the DNA TGCGCCAGCAGTTTGACGGTTTTGAGCGGCTACACCTTC. Translating gives CASSLTVLSGYTF.

The rearrangement links TRBV6-4 to TRBJ1-3; D call uncertain. The germline V gene has CDR1 MRHNA and CDR2 SNTAGT. The V end was cut by 2 bases, the J end by 7 bases, with 9 bases between. This CDR3 contains 13 residues. CDR3 region: CASSDKGWNTIYF. The CDR3 coding sequence is TGTGCCAGCAGTGACAAGGGATGGAACACCATATATTTT.

The rearrangement links TRBV29-1 to TRBJ2-1; 9 bases fit TRBD2. This CDR3 region has 15 residues. V was pared by 5 bases and J by 2 bases, with 7 bases of the junction left unmatched. Germline V CDR1 and CDR2: SQVTM, ANQGSEA. CDR3 bases: TGCAGCGTTTACGGGGGGACTAGCCCCTACAATGAGCAGTTCTTC. Translation gives CSVYGGTSPYNEQFF.

The gene calls are TRBV21-1 and TRBJ1-6; TRBD1, the D gene given by the table, was not confirmed from the DNA. TRBV21-1 is flagged as a pseudogene. The CDR3 is 16 residues long. CDR3 nucleotides: TGTGCCAGCAGCAAAAAGTTGACGGGCAGGGGTTCACCCCTCCACTTT. This gives the protein CASSKKLTGRGSPLHF.

A single count supports this clone. This chain uses TRBV5-4 with TRBJ1-2; no reliable D call. CDR3 length: 13 residues. Germline loops: CDR1 SGHNT, CDR2 YYREEE (reference sequence). V lost 4 bases and J 2 bases, leaving 9 bases between the germline ends. DNA for the CDR3: TGTGCCAGCAGCCCGGACGGAAACTATGGCTACACCTTC. It is translated as CASSPDGNYGYTF.

This clone was seen once. The chain uses TRBV29-1 and TRBJ2-1, with D unresolved. Deletions cut 4 bases from V and 7 bases from J, with 5 bases between. The CDR3 runs to 10 residues. The V gene's germline CDR1 is SQVTM and CDR2 ANQGSEA. CDR3 sequence: CSVVSNEQFF. In DNA form, the CDR3 reads TGCAGCGTTGTATCGAATGAGCAGTTCTTC.

V is TRBV27 and J is TRBJ2-7; the D is unclear. The CDR3 length is 13 residues. V was clipped by 6 bases and J by 2 bases, with 11 bases between them. Germline CDR1 reads MNHEY; CDR2 reads SMNVEV (reference sequence). CDR3 residues: CASSLNKAYEQYF. The CDR3 coding sequence is TGTGCCAGCAGCCTGAACAAGGCCTACGAGCAGTACTTC.

This chain uses TRBV3-1 (or the pseudogene TRBV3-2) with TRBJ1-2, with D uncertain. CDR1 is LGHDT, CDR2 YNNKEL, per germline (reference sequence). CDR3 length: 12 residues. V gave up 1 base and J gave up 8 bases, with 8 bases separating them. In DNA form, the CDR3 reads TGTGCCAGCAGCCAAGGTCCTGGAGGCTACACCTTC. This sequence encodes CASSQGPGGYTF.

The chain is built from TRBV5-4 and TRBJ1-2; possible D gene TRBD1, 6 bases. V was trimmed by 0 bases and J by 7 bases, leaving 10 bases between them. This CDR3 is built from 13 residues. CDR1 and CDR2 from the germline V gene are SGHNT and YYREEE (reference sequence). Written as DNA, the CDR3 is TGTGCCAGCAGCTTGGCAGGGGTTGGTGGCTACACCTTC. It translates to CASSLAGVGGYTF.

This rearrangement joins TRBV5-6 to TRBJ1-1; D is unresolved. Trimming took 1 base from V and 5 from J, leaving 9 bases between them. Germline V gives CDR1 SGHDT, CDR2 YYEEEE. The CDR3 totals 13 residues. The CDR3 nucleotides read TGTGCCAGCAGCTTGAAGGGTTTGACTGAAGCTTTCTTT. This gives the protein CASSLKGLTEAFF.

J is TRBJ1-5 and V is TRBV6-6, with 7 bases identical to TRBD1. Per the germline V gene, CDR1 is MNHNY and CDR2 is SVGAGI (reference sequence). The CDR3 spans 15 residues. V was pared by 2 bases and J by 3 bases, with 4 bases of the junction left unmatched. CDR3 sequence (DNA): TGTGCCAGCAGTTACCCTGACAGGGACAATCAGCCCCAGCATTTT. Its protein product is CASSYPDRDNQPQHF.

V is TRBV7-3 and J is TRBJ2-5; 8 bases agree with TRBD2. CDR1 and CDR2 (germline): SGHTA, FQGTGA. This CDR3 comprises 15 residues. V lost 3 bases and J lost 4; bases outside the gene matches: 7. CDR3 nucleotides: TGTGCCAGCAGCTTCCAAGCGGGAGTGGGAGAGACCCAGTACTTC. It encodes CASSFQAGVGETQYF.

This clone appeared a single time. The chain employs TRBV28 and TRBJ1-4; 8 bases align to TRBD1. The ends lost 7 bases at V and 8 bases at J; junction bases unmatched: 9. CDR1 MDHEN and CDR2 SYDVKM come from the germline V gene. The CDR3 spans 14 residues. The CDR3 DNA reads as TGTGCCAGCAATTCGGGGACAGGTGGGGAAAAACTGTTTTTT. Protein: CASNSGTGGEKLFF.